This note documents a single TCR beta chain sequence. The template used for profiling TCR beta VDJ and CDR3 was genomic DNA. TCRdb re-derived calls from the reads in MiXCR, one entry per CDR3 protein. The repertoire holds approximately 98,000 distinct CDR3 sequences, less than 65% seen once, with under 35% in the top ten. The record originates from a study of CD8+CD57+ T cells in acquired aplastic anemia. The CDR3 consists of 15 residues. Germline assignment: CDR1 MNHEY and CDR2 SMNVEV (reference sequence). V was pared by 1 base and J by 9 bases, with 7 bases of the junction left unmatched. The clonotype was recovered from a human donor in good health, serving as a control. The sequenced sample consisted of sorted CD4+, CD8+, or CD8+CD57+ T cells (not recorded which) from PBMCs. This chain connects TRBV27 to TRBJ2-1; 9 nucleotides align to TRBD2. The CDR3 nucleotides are TGTGCCAGCAGTTTATTTGCGGGGGGGCTTGGTGAGCAGTTCTTC. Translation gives CASSLFAGGLGEQFF.